The text below deals with one T cell receptor (beta chain). The antigen remains unidentified. The data were produced by immunoSEQ multiplex PCR, yet TCRdb's version contains in-frame clones alone and is incomplete. Counted here are 60,000 to 75,000 clones, approximately 86% occurring once; the ten biggest clones make up around 13%. This record belongs to a study of lymphopenia after photon versus proton radiotherapy. Study-wide results and caveats: A bigger post-nadir fall in TCR diversity correlated inversely with survival time in deceased patients.

Germline assignment: CDR1 MDHEN and CDR2 SYDVKM. CDR3 length equals 12 residues. V was pared by 4 bases and J by 8 bases, with 9 bases between. Here the sequenced sample was peripheral blood, taken from a patient treated with proton-based radiotherapy. The receptor's source is a man at least 80 years old with esophageal cancer. The V gene is TRBV28, the J gene TRBJ2-1; D is possibly TRBD1 (6 bases). CDR3 protein: CASSWGHYEQFF. As DNA, the CDR3 is TGTGCCAGCAGTTGGGGACATTATGAGCAGTTCTTC.